This TCR beta chain was sequenced during a study of shared clonotypes between healthy human individuals. Whole-study context: Aged 18 to 49, the donors were a couple of women and a few men. Study-wide results and caveats: Sorted-subset sequencing was shown by rarefaction to be incomplete despite large depth. Represented diversity, genetic and exposure-history alike, was limited by few donors.

Generated by immunoSEQ multiplex PCR, the TCRdb table keeps only in-frame clones and is missing some. In the table there are 2 million to 2.5 million clones, over 85% of which are singletons. Recent vaccinations or acute infections were absent in the healthy HIV-negative adult donors. Turning to this clone: Its antigen is undetermined.

The germline gives CDR1 SGHTA, CDR2 FQGTGA. This CDR3 contains 15 residues. V was pared by 5 bases and J by 4 bases, with 6 bases of the junction left unmatched. The sequence was obtained from a man between 18 and 29 years old in good health. Some clones in this sample may be carry-over from other donors' samples. V and J are TRBV7-3 and TRBJ2-1; 9 bases fit TRBD1. Sequencing used naive CD4+ T cells from PBMCs. This sample's subset: CD45RA+ positively selected. This chain's CDR3 is CASSPGQGVYNEQFF. The CDR3 DNA reads as TGTGCCAGCAGCCCGGGACAGGGTGTATACAATGAGCAGTTCTTC.